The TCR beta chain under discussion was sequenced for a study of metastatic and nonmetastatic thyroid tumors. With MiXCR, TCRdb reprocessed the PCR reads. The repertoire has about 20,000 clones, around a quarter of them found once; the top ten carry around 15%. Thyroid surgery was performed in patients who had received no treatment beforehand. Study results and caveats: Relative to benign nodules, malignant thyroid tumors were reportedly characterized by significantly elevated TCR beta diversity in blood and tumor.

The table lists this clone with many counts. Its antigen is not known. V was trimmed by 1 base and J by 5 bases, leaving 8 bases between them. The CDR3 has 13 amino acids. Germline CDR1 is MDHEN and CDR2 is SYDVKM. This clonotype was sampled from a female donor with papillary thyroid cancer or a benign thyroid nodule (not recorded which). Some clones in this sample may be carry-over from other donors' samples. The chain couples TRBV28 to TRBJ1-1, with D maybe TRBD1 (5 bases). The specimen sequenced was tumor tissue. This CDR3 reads CASSLYRGTEAFF. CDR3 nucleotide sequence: TGTGCCAGCAGTTTATATAGGGGAACTGAAGCTTTCTTT.